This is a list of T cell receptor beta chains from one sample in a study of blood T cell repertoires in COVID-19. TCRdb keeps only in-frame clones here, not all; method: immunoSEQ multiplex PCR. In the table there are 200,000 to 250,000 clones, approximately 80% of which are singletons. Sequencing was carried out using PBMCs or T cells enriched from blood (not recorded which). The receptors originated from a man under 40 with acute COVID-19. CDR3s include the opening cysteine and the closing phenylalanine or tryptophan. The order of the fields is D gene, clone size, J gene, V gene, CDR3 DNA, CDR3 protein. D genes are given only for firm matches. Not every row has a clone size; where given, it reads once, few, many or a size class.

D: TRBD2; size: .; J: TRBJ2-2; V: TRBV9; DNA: TGTGCCAGCAGCGTACTGACTAGCGGGGGTTCCGGGGAGCTGTTTTTT; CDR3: CASSVLTSGGSGELFF
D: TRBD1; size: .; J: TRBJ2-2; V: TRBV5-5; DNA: TGTGCCAGCAGCCGGACCTACCGGGACAGGGTGCAAACCGGGGAGCTGTTTTTT; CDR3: CASSRTYRDRVQTGELFF
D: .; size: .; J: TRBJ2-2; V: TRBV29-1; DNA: TGCAGCGTTGAAGAAGGGGCAGGGACCGGGGAGCTGTTTTTT; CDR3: CSVEEGAGTGELFF
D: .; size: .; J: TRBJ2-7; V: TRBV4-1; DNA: TGCGCCAGCAGCCAGATACAGGGTTACGAGCAGTACTTC; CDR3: CASSQIQGYEQYF
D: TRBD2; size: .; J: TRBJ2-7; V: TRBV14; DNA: TGTGCCAGCAGCCGGCTGGGGGGGACCTACGAGCAGTACTTC; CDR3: CASSRLGGTYEQYF
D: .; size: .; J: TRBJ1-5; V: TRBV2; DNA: TGTGCCAGCAGTGATGCACGGTACGGGCCCCAGCATTTT; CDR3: CASSDARYGPQHF
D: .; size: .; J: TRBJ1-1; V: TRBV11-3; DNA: TGTGCCAGCAGCTTAGGGACGGCAGAGGGATTGGAGAACACTGAAGCTTTCTTT; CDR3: CASSLGTAEGLENTEAFF
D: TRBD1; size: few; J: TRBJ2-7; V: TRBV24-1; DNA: TGTGCCACCAGTGATTCGTCGGGACAGGGGACCTACGAGCAGTACTTC; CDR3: CATSDSSGQGTYEQYF
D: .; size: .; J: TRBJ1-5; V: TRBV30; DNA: TGTGCCTGGAGTGTATTAGGCGGGGCCCAGCATTTT; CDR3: CAWSVLGGAQHF
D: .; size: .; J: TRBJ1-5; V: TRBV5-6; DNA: TGTGCCAGCAGCCCCTACAGGAATCAGCCCCAGCATTTT; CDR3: CASSPYRNQPQHF
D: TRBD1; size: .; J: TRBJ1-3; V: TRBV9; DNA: TGTGCCAGCAGCGCCACAGGGGACCCTGGAAACACCATATATTTT; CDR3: CASSATGDPGNTIYF
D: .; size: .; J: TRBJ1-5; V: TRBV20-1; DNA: TGCAGTGCTAGTACGGGGATGAGCAATCAGCCCCAGCATTTT; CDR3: CSASTGMSNQPQHF
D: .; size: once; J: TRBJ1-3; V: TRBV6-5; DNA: TGTGCCAGCAGTCCAGTATTCTCTGGAAACACCATATATTTT; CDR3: CASSPVFSGNTIYF
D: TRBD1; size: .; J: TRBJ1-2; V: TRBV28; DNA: TGTGCCAGCAGTTTAGGCGGGACAGGGGGCTTATATGGCTACACCTTC; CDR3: CASSLGGTGGLYGYTF
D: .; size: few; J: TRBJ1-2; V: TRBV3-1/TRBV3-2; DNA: TGTGCCAGCAGCCTCTCCATACTGCGGGGCTACACCTTC; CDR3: CASSLSILRGYTF
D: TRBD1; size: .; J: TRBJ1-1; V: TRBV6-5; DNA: TGTGCCACCGACCAACAGGGGGCGCCTGAAGCTTTCTTT; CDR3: CATDQQGAPEAFF
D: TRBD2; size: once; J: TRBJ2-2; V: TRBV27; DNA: TGTGCCAGCAGTTTAGCTTCAGGGAGGGCCGGGGAGCTGTTTTTT; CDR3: CASSLASGRAGELFF
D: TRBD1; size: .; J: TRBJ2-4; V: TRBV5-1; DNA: TGCGCCAGCAGCCCGGGACAGGTAAACATTCAGTACTTC; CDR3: CASSPGQVNIQYF
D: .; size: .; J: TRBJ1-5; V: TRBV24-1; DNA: TGTGCCACCAGTGGCCTGGGAGGAGACGGGTGGCCGGGCAATCAGCCCCAGCATTTT; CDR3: CATSGLGGDGWPGNQPQHF
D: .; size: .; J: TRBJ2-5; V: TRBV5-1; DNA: TGCGCCAGCAGCGGTGGTTTGAATGTTCAGGGAGAGACCCAGTACTTC; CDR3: CASSGGLNVQGETQYF
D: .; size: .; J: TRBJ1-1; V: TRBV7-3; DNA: TGTGCCAGCAGCCTAGGGATGGACACAAGGGAAAGCACTGAAGCTTTCTTT; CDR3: CASSLGMDTRESTEAFF
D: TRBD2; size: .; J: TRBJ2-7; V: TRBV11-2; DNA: TGTGCCAGCAGCGGCGGGACTAGCGGCACCTACGAGCAGTACTTC; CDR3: CASSGGTSGTYEQYF
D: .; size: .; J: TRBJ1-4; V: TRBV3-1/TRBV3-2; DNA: TGTGCCAGCAGCCACCTTGCTGAGAATGAAAAACTGTTTTTT; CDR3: CASSHLAENEKLFF
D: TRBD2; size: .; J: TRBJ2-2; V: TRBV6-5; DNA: TGTGCCAGTTTCCGGGGGGTTTCGAACACCGGGGAGCTGTTTTTT; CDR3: CASFRGVSNTGELFF
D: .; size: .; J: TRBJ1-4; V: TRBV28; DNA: TGTGCCAGCAGTCCAGGGAAGGAAAAACTGTTTTTT; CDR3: CASSPGKEKLFF
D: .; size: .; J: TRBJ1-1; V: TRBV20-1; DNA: TGCAGTGCGCGGAGCACTGAAGCTTTCTTT; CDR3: CSARSTEAFF
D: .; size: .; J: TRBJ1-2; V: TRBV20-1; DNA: TGCAGTGCCCCACAGGTGGATGGCTACACCTTC; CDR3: CSAPQVDGYTF
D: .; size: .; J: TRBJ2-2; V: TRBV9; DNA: TGTGCCAGCAGCGTAGCCAGGGGGGTCACCGGGGAGCTGTTTTTT; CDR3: CASSVARGVTGELFF
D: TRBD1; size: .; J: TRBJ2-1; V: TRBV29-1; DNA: TGCAGCGTTGAAAAGAGGGACAGGGGGCATTATGAGCAGTTCTTC; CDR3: CSVEKRDRGHYEQFF
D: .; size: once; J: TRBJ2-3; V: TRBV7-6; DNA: TGTGCCAGCAGCAGGGACATTGGAGATACGCAGTATTTT; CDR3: CASSRDIGDTQYF
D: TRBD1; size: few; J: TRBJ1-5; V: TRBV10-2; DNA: TGCGCCAGCAGCGGGACAGGGGACGACCAGCCCCAGCATTTT; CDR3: CASSGTGDDQPQHF
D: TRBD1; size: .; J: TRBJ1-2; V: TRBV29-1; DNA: TGCAGCGTTGGACTGGGACAGGGGCTTGGGGCTAACTATGGCTACACCTTC; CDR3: CSVGLGQGLGANYGYTF
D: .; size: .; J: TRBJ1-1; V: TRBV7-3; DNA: TGTGCCAGCAGCTCAACACAGAGCACTGAAGCTTTCTTT; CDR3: CASSSTQSTEAFF
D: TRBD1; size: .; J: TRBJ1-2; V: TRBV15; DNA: TGTGCCACCAGCGGGGGGACAGGCAATGGCTACACCTTC; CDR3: CATSGGTGNGYTF
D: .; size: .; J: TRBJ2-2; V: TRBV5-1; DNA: TGCGCCAGCAGCGTGAGGCGAGGGCCCGTGGAGCTGTTTTTT; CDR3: CASSVRRGPVELFF
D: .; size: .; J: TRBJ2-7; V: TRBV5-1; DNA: TGCGCCAGCAGCTTGGAGTTAGTTCCCGCCCAGAGGGCCTACGAGCAGTACTTC; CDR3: CASSLELVPAQRAYEQYF
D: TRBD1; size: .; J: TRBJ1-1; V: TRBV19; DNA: TGTGCCAGCCAGGACAGGGGGAACACTGAAGCTTTCTTT; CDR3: CASQDRGNTEAFF